This TCR beta chain was observed in a study of OX40 agonist ivuxolimab in advanced cancers. About the study: Cancers in dose escalation were hepatocellular, melanoma, renal cell and head and neck.

This CDR3 region has 16 residues. Germline V gene lookup returns CDR1 SGHAT and CDR2 FQNNGV. V lost 4 bases and J lost 7, with 21 bases in between. General observations from the study: Undetermined was the antigen specificity of the expanded peripheral T cells. Clones of CD4+ and CD8+ blood T cells grew by week 6 at doses of 0.1 to 3.0 mg/kg. Averaging showed that CD8+ T cells had more expanded clones than CD4+ did.

TCRdb keeps only in-frame clones here, not all; method: immunoSEQ multiplex PCR. The table lists about 88,000 clones, approximately 89% of them singletons. Regarding this clone: Its specificity is not known.

The sample here was CD4+ or CD8+ T cells sorted from blood, taken in a trial of the OX40 agonist ivuxolimab. V is TRBV11-2 and J is TRBJ2-3; weak D call: TRBD1 (5 bases). The sequence was obtained from an adult with an advanced solid tumor such as melanoma, head and neck, liver or kidney cancer. This CDR3 is CASSYSRSRVRNTQYF. DNA of the CDR3: TGTGCCAGCAGCTATTCAAGAAGCAGGGTACGAAATACGCAGTATTTT. Full variable domain (rest looked up from reference TRBV11-2 and TRBJ2-3): EAGVAQSPRYKIIEKRQSVAFWCNPISGHATLYWYQQILGQGPKLLIQFQNNGVVDDSQLPKDRFSAERLKGVDSTLKIQPAKLEDSAVYLCASSYSRSRVRNTQYFGPGTRLTVL.